The clone carrying this T cell receptor (beta chain) came up once. Its specificity is not known. The data derive from a study of tumor-infiltrating lymphocytes in primary liver carcinoma. The template, around 520 ng total RNA, yielded TCR beta cDNA made with a constant-region primer. Library construction for TCR beta comprised three nested multiplex PCR rounds performed with slightly modified ARM-PCR. A C-beta reverse primer and TRBV1-TRBV30 forward primers served in each of the first two PCR rounds, at 9 to 10 cycles apiece. TCRdb analysed the multiplex PCR reads with MiXCR anew, one entry per CDR3 protein. This table holds over 100,000 distinct CDR3 sequences, around 65% found once. The study's findings and limits: Reduced overlap was seen in tumor-adjacent and tumor-blood pairs versus tumor region pairs.

Germline trimming cut 5 bases from V and 7 bases from J; bases unmatched to any gene: 16. Germline CDR1 reads SGHAT; CDR2 reads FQNNGV. The CDR3 covers 16 residues. The roughly 17-31 mg bulk tissue piece was not sorted before simultaneous RNA and DNA extraction. The chain carries TRBV11-2 and TRBJ2-5, with 7 bases identical to TRBD2. This receptor was identified in a woman aged 55-70 years with primary liver carcinoma and hepatitis B virus infection. The specimen sequenced was tumor-adjacent normal liver tissue. CDR3 loop: CASSQVATSRTGTQYF. The CDR3 coding sequence is TGTGCCAGCAGCCAGGTCGCGACTAGCAGGACCGGGACCCAGTACTTC.